The sequence of this T cell receptor (beta chain) was determined in a study of cytomegalovirus exposure and HLA in healthy donors. This clone turned up a few times. Its antigen is still unknown. General study points: Reports showed the classifier diagnosing cytomegalovirus status with high specificity and sensitivity.

CDR1 is SGHDT, CDR2 YYEEEE, per germline. The CDR3 has 15 amino acids. The ends lost 3 bases at V and 3 bases at J; junction bases unmatched: 5. PCR was performed using 60 Vbeta and 13 Jbeta primers. Produced via immunoSEQ multiplex PCR; TCRdb's table is partial and in-frame only. This sample yields tens of thousands of clones, of which around 66% are seen a single time; 4.9% belongs to the top ten. The sequence came from a man aged 55 to 70 in good health and CMV-seropositive. The sequenced sample consisted of PBMCs. The chain links TRBV5-6 to TRBJ2-7, with 11 bases aligning to TRBD2. This CDR3 reads CASSWRLAGLYEQYF. CDR3 bases: TGTGCCAGCAGCTGGCGACTAGCGGGACTCTACGAGCAGTACTTC.